This T cell receptor beta chain was observed in a study of CD8 T cells in Susac syndrome. V gave up 4 bases and J gave up 0 bases; unmatched junction bases: 9. The germline gives CDR1 LGHNA, CDR2 YNFKEQ. This CDR3 is 16 amino acids long. Random hexamers were used to reverse transcribe about 0.5 to 1 ug of RNA. The method of amplification for TCR beta CDR3 was immunoSEQ multiplex PCR, covering 54 Vbeta and 13 Jbeta. TCRdb processed the immunoSEQ multiplex PCR reads anew with MiXCR; each CDR3 protein has one entry. The sample records nearly 200,000 distinct CDR3 sequences, 90% to 95% being singletons. The sequencing input was CD4+ T cells from PBMCs. The source is a human donor with multiple sclerosis. This chain joins TRBV4-2 and TRBJ2-7; TRBD1 aligns across 7 bases. Here the CDR3 DNA reads TGTGCCAGCAGCCCAATTCAGGGGGACAGCTCCTACGAGCAGTACTTC. Protein: CASSPIQGDSSYEQYF.